This T cell receptor gamma chain was sequenced for a study of γδ T cells in repeated Plasmodium falciparum infection. Flow sorting of PBMC yielded separate Vgamma9/Vdelta2+ and Vdelta2-negative gammadelta T cell populations for bulk repertoire analysis. The CDR3 has 12 residues. In germline, CDR1 is VTNTFY, CDR2 YDVSTARD (reference sequence). TRG and TRD sequences were obtained from every sorted gammadelta sample. TCRdb repeated clone calling on the multiplex PCR reads with CATT. The repertoire holds approximately 32,000 gamma-chain clones, with 1.4% as singletons. As regards this clone: The protein in TCRdb stems from a much larger clone and differs at residue 10 from this DNA's translation, likely a read error; here the protein is translated from the DNA.

This TCR came from a pool of human donors (malaria-infected and uninfected, not separated). Sequences were obtained from gamma-delta T cells from blood. With the J gene uncalled, the V gene is TRGV3. The CDR3 region has the DNA TGTGCCACCTGGGACGAGGAGTATAAGGAACTCTTT. Encoded protein: CATWDEEYKELF.